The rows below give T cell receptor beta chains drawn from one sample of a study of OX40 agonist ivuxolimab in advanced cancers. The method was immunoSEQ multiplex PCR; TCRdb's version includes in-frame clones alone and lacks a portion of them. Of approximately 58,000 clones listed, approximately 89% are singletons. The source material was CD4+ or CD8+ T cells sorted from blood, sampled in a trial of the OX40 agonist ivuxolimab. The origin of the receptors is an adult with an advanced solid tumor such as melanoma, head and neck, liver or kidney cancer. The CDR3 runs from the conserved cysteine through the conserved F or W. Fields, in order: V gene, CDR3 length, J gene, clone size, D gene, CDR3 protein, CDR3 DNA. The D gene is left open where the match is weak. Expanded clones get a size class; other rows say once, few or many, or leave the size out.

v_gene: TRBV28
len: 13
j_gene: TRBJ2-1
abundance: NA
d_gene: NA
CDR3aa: CASSAPPSNEQFF
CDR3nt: TGTGCCAGCAGTGCTCCGCCTAGTAATGAGCAGTTCTTC

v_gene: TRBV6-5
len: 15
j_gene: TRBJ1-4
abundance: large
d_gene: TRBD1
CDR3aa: CASSDFPGGSEKLFF
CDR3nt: TGTGCCAGCAGTGACTTCCCAGGGGGTAGTGAAAAACTGTTTTTT

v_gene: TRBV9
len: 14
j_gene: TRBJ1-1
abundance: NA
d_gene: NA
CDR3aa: CASSLGTPNTEAFF
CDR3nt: TGTGCCAGCAGCCTAGGGACACCCAACACTGAAGCTTTCTTT

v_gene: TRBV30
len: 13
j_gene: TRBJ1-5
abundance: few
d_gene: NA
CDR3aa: CAWSRVGGLPQHF
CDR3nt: TGTGCCTGGAGTCGGGTTGGGGGACTGCCCCAGCATTTT

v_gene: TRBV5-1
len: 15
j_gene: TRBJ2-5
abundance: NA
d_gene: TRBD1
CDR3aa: CASRGTGAIQETQYF
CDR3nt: TGCGCCAGCAGAGGGACAGGGGCTATCCAAGAGACCCAGTACTTC

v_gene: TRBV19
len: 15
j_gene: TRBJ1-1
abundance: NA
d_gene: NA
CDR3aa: CASSPEAHRNTEAFF
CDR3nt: TGTGCCAGTAGCCCTGAAGCGCATCGGAACACTGAAGCTTTCTTT

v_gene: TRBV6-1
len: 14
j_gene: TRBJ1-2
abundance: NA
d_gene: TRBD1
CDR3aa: CASSSRTGDYGYTF
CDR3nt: TGTGCCAGCAGTTCCCGGACAGGGGACTATGGCTACACCTTC

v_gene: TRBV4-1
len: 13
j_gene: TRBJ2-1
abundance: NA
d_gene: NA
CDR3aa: CASSQDGLTGRFF
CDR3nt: TGCGCCAGCAGCCAAGATGGCCTTACTGGCCGGTTCTTC

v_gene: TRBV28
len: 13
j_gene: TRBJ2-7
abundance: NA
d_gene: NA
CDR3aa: CASSSGGVDEQYF
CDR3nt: TGTGCCAGCAGTTCAGGAGGGGTCGACGAGCAGTACTTC

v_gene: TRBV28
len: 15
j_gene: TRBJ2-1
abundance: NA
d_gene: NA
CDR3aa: CASSSGTPSYNEQFF
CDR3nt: TGTGCCAGCAGTTCCGGGACCCCGTCCTACAATGAGCAGTTCTTC

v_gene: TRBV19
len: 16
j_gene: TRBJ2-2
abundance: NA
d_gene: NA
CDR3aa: CASSMEWGTDTGELFF
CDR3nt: TGTGCCAGTAGTATGGAGTGGGGGACGGACACCGGGGAGCTGTTTTTT

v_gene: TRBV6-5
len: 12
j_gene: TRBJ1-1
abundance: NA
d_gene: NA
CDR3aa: CASNTRGTEAFF
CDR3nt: TGTGCCAGCAATACACGGGGAACTGAAGCTTTCTTT

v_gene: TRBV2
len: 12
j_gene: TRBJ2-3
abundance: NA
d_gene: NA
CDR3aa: CASRPATDTQYF
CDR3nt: TGTGCCAGCAGGCCGGCTACAGATACGCAGTATTTT

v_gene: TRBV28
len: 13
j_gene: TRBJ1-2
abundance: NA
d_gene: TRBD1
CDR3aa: CASRGQVLRGYTF
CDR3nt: TGTGCCAGCAGGGGACAGGTTTTAAGGGGCTACACCTTC

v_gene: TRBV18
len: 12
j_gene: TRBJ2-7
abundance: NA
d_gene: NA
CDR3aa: CASSPRLYEQYF
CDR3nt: TGTGCCAGCTCACCTCGACTCTACGAGCAGTACTTC

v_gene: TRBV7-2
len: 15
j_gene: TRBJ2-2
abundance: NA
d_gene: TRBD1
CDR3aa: CASKTPGQITGELFF
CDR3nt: TGTGCCAGCAAGACACCGGGACAGATCACCGGGGAGCTGTTTTTT

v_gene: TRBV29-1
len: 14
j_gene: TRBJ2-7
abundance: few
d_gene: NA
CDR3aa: CSVEERGLSYEQYF
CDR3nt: TGCAGCGTTGAAGAAAGGGGCCTCTCCTACGAGCAGTACTTC

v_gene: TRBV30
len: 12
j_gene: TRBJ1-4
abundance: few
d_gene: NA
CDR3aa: CAWSVIREKLFF
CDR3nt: TGTGCCTGGAGTGTAATCCGGGAAAAACTGTTTTTT

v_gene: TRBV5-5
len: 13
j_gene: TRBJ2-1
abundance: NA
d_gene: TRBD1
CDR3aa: CASIPRDRAKQFF
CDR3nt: TGTGCCAGCATCCCCCGGGACAGGGCTAAGCAGTTCTTC

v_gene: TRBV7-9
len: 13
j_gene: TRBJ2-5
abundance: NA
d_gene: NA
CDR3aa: CASSLGSVKTQYF
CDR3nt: TGTGCCAGCAGCTTAGGGAGTGTTAAGACCCAGTACTTC

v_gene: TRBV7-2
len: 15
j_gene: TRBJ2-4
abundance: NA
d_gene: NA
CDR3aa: CASSLDGVPSGIQYF
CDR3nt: TGTGCCAGCAGCTTAGATGGGGTCCCCAGCGGCATTCAGTACTTC

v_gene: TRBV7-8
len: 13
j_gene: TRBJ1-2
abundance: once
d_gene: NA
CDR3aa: CASSPGLTYGYTF
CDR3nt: TGTGCCAGCAGCCCGGGATTAACCTATGGCTACACCTTC

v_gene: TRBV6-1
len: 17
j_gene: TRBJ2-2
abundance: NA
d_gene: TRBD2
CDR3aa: CASSGTSGRARGGELFF
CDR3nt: TGTGCCAGCAGTGGGACTAGCGGGAGGGCCAGAGGCGGGGAGCTGTTTTTT